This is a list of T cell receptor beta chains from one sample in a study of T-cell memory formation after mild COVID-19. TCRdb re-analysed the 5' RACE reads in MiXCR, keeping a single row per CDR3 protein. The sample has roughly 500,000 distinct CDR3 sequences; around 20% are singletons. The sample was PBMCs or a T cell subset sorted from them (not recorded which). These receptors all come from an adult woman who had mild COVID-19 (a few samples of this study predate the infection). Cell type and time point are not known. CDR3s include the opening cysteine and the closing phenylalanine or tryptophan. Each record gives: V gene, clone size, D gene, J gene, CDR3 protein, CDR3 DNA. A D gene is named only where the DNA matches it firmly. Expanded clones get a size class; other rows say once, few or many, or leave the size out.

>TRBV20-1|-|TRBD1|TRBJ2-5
CSASDAGTGKETQYF
TGCAGTGCCAGTGATGCCGGGACAGGGAAAGAGACCCAGTACTTC
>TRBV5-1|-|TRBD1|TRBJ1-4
CASTISGGEEKLFF
TGCGCCAGCACCATATCAGGGGGCGAGGAAAAACTGTTTTTT
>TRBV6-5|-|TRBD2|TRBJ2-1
CASRSGTSGSNEQFF
TGTGCCAGCAGGTCCGGGACTAGCGGGAGTAATGAGCAGTTCTTC
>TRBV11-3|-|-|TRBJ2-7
CASSLVGGSHYEQYF
TGTGCCAGCAGCTTAGTAGGGGGAAGCCACTACGAGCAGTACTTC
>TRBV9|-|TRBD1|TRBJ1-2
CASTTGTGLYTF
TGTGCCAGCACCACCGGGACAGGGCTTTACACCTTC
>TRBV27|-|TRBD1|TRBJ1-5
CASMTGVREGNQPQHF
TGTGCCAGCATGACAGGGGTTAGGGAAGGCAATCAGCCCCAGCATTTT
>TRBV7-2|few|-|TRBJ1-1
CASSLQGPAEAFF
TGTGCCAGCAGCTTACAGGGACCGGCTGAAGCTTTCTTT
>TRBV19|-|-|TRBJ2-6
CASKTKSSGANVLTF
TGTGCCAGTAAAACGAAGTCCTCTGGGGCCAACGTCCTGACTTTC
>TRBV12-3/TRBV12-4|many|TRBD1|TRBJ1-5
CASSLQGGNQPQHF
TGTGCCAGCAGTTTACAGGGGGGCAATCAGCCCCAGCATTTT
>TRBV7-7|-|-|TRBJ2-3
CASSSRVATDTQYF
TGTGCCAGCAGCTCCCGGGTTGCCACAGATACGCAGTATTTT
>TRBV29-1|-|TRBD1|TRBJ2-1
CSLPVWTGVHNEQFF
TGCAGCTTACCCGTGTGGACAGGGGTCCACAATGAGCAGTTCTTC
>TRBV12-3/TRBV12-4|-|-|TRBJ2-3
CASSPLKAGRGYTQYF
TGTGCCAGCAGCCCGCTTAAGGCCGGTCGGGGCTATACGCAGTATTTT
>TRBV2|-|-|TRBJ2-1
CASSELAYEQFF
TGTGCCAGCAGCGAACTAGCCTATGAGCAGTTCTTC
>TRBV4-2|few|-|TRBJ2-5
CASSANLRGPLAGGRTQYF
TGTGCCAGCAGCGCGAACCTACGGGGGCCCTTGGCCGGGGGCAGGACCCAGTACTTC
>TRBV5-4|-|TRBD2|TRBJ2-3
CASSPGGAGGLPDTQYF
TGTGCCAGCAGCCCCGGAGGGGCGGGGGGGCTCCCAGATACGCAGTATTTT
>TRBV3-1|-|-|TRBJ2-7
CASSQDDDEQYF
TGTGCCAGCAGCCAAGATGACGACGAGCAGTACTTC
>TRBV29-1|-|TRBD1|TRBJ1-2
CSVEAQGAGGYTF
TGCAGCGTTGAAGCCCAGGGGGCGGGCGGCTACACCTTC
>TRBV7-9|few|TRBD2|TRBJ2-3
CASSRLAGGGTDTQYF
TGTGCCAGCAGCCGTTTAGCGGGAGGTGGCACAGATACGCAGTATTTT
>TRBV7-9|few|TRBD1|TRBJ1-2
CASSLSRDRDGYTF
TGTGCCAGCAGCTTGTCCCGGGACAGGGACGGCTACACCTTC
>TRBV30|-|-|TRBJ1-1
CAFSQGGLNTEAFF
TGTGCCTTCTCACAGGGAGGCCTAAACACTGAAGCTTTCTTT
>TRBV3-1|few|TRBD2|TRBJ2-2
CASSRDRTSGERPTGELFF
TGTGCCAGCAGCCGTGATAGGACTAGCGGGGAAAGGCCCACCGGGGAGCTGTTTTTT
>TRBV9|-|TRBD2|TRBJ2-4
CASSTRGEDIQYF
TGTGCCAGCAGCACCCGGGGGGAAGACATTCAGTACTTC
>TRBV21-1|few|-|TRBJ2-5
CASSDPPRGGIYGETQYF
TGTGCCAGCAGCGACCCCCCCAGGGGGGGGATTTACGGAGAGACCCAGTACTTC
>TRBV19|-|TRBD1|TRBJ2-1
CASSMGQGYNEQFF
TGTGCCAGTAGTATGGGACAGGGGTACAATGAGCAGTTCTTC
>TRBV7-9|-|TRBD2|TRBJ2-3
CASSLAGLAGVTDTQYF
TGTGCCAGCAGCTTAGCGGGACTAGCGGGGGTAACAGATACGCAGTATTTT
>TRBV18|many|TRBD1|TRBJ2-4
CASSPPMARGLVTKNIQYF
TGTGCCAGCTCACCACCGATGGCCAGGGGGCTCGTAACCAAAAACATTCAGTACTTC
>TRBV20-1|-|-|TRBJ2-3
CSARVQTTDTQYF
TGCAGTGCTAGGGTGCAGACCACAGATACGCAGTATTTT
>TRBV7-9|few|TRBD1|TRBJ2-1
CASSLRTGPAHEQFF
TGTGCCAGCAGCTTAAGGACAGGGCCGGCCCATGAGCAGTTCTTC
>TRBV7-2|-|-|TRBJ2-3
CASSLVGSTAGTQYF
TGTGCCAGCAGCTTAGTGGGTAGCACGGCAGGCACGCAGTATTTT
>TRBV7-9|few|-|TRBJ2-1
CASSGTLYNEQFF
TGTGCCAGCAGCGGGACACTGTACAATGAGCAGTTCTTC
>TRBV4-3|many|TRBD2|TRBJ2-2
CASSQGLDRGGELFF
TGCGCCAGCAGCCAGGGACTAGATCGGGGCGGGGAGCTGTTTTTT
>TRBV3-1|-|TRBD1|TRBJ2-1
CASSYGTGGYEQFF
TGTGCCAGCAGCTACGGGACAGGGGGCTATGAGCAGTTCTTC
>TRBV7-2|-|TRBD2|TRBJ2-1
CASTSAGTSISGQFF
TGTGCCAGCACCTCCGCCGGGACTAGCATCTCAGGGCAGTTCTTC
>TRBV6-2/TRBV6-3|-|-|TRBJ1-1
CASSYSNHGVNTEAFF
TGTGCCAGCAGTTACTCGAATCATGGGGTGAACACTGAAGCTTTCTTT
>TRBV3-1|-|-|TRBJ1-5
CASSQVNQPQHF
TGTGCCAGCAGCCAGGTCAATCAGCCCCAGCATTTT
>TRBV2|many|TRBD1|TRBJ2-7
CASSEALDRGAVEQYF
TGTGCCAGCAGTGAAGCCTTGGACAGGGGGGCTGTCGAGCAGTACTTC
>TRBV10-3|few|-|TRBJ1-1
CAISLMEETEAFF
TGTGCCATCAGTCTGATGGAGGAAACTGAAGCTTTCTTT
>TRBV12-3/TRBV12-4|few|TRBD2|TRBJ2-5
CASRPAQGTSGTIQETQYF
TGTGCCAGCAGGCCTGCACAAGGGACTAGCGGGACGATCCAAGAGACCCAGTACTTC
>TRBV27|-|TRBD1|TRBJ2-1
CASSTAGQVLGEQFF
TGTGCCAGCAGTACTGCGGGACAGGTGCTCGGTGAGCAGTTCTTC
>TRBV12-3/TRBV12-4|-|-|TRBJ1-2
CASRRGDGYTF
TGTGCCAGCAGGAGGGGGGATGGCTACACCTTC
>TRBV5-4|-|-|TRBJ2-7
CASSLGGLFGDPYEQYF
TGTGCCAGCAGCTTGGGGGGCCTTTTCGGAGATCCCTACGAGCAGTACTTC
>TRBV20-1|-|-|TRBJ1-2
CSAPPEVGGYGYTF
TGCAGTGCTCCCCCCGAGGTGGGGGGTTATGGCTACACCTTC
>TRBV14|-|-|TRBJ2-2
CASSSGTRGGELFF
TGTGCCAGCAGCTCCGGGACAAGGGGCGGGGAGCTGTTTTTT
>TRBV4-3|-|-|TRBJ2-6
CASSQDGLSGANVLTF
TGCGCCAGCAGCCAAGATGGGCTCTCTGGGGCCAACGTCCTGACTTTC
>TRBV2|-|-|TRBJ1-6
CASSQGRPLHF
TGTGCCAGCAGTCAGGGTAGACCCCTCCACTTT
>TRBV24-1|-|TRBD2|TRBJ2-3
CATSDLASGASSTDTQYF
TGTGCCACCAGTGATTTGGCTAGCGGGGCTTCTAGCACAGATACGCAGTATTTT
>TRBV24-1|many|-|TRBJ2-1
CATSDLPSGYNEQFF
TGTGCCACCAGTGATTTGCCGAGCGGCTACAATGAGCAGTTCTTC
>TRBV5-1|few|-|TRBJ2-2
CASSLGESVVGELFF
TGCGCCAGCAGCTTGGGGGAGTCTGTAGTCGGGGAGCTGTTTTTT
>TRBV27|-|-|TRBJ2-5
CASSSQGPWETQYF
TGTGCCAGCAGTTCCCAGGGCCCTTGGGAGACCCAGTACTTC
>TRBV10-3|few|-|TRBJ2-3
CAISESMADTQYF
TGTGCCATCAGTGAGTCGATGGCCGATACGCAGTATTTT
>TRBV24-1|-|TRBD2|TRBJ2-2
CATSDRLAGMNTGELFF
TGTGCCACCAGTGATCGACTAGCGGGCATGAACACCGGGGAGCTGTTTTTT
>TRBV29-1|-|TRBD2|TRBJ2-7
CSVLSGLAREQYF
TGCAGCGTTCTCTCGGGACTAGCGCGGGAGCAGTACTTC
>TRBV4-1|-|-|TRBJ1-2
CASSQDQTNYGYTF
TGCGCCAGCAGCCAAGATCAGACTAACTATGGCTACACCTTC
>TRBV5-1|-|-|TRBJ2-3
CASSSGQTAQPDTQYF
TGCGCCAGCAGCTCAGGACAGACCGCCCAGCCAGATACGCAGTATTTT
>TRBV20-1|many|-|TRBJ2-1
CSAKAGFNEQFF
TGCAGTGCTAAGGCAGGGTTCAATGAGCAGTTCTTC